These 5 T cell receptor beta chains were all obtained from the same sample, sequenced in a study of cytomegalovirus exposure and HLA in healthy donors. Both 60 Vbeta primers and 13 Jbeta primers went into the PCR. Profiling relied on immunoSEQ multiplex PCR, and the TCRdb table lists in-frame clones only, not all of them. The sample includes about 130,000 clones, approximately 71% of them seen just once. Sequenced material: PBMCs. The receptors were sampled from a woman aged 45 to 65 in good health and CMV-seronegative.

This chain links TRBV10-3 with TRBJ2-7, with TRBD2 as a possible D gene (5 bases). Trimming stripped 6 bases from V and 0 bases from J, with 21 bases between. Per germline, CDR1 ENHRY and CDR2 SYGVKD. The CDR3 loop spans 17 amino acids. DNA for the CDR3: TGTGCCATCAGAGAGACGGGCGGACTGGCTAGCTCCTACGAGCAGTACTTC. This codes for CAIRETGGLASSYEQYF.

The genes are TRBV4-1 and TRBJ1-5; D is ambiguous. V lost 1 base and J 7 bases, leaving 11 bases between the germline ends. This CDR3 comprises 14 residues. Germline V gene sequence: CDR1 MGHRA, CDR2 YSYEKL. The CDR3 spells CASSQGPIEQPQHF. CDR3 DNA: TGCGCCAGCAGCCAAGGCCCCATAGAGCAGCCCCAGCATTTT.

The chain's CDR3 is CASSEEVGVYEQYF. The CDR3 DNA reads TGTGCCAGCAGCGAGGAGGTAGGAGTCTACGAGCAGTACTTC. This chain uses TRBV9 with TRBJ2-7; perhaps TRBD2 as D (5 bases). V lost 3 bases and J lost 3, with 13 bases in between. The CDR3 has 14 residues. Per the germline V gene, CDR1 is SGDLS and CDR2 is YYNGEE.

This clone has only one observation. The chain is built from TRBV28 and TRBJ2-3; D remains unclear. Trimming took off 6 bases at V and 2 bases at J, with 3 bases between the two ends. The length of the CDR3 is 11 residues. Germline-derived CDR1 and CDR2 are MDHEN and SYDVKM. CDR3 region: CASSNTDTQYF. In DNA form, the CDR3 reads TGTGCCAGCAGCAACACAGATACGCAGTATTTT.

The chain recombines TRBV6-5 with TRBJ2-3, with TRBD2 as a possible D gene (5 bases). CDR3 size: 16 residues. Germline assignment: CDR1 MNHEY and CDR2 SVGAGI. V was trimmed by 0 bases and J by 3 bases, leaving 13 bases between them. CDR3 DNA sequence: TGTGCCAGCAGTTACTCGAAGGAGGATCTAACAGATACGCAGTATTTT. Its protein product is CASSYSKEDLTDTQYF.